The 6 T cell receptor beta chains presented below share a single source sample, sequenced in a study of blood T cell repertoires in COVID-19. Repertoires were generated with immunoSEQ multiplex PCR, while TCRdb's copy carries only in-frame clones and drops some. The profile covers approximately 110,000 clones, with about 88% appearing a single time and 6.5% to 10% taken by the ten largest. Sequenced: peripheral blood. The receptors derive from a woman aged 70 to 79 who had recovered from COVID-19.

The rearrangement links TRBV29-1 to TRBJ1-3; D uncertain. V was shortened by 0 bases and J by 2 bases, with 8 bases between the two germline ends. Germline assignment: CDR1 SQVTM and CDR2 ANQGSEA. The CDR3 contains 14 residues. The CDR3 nucleotides are TGCAGCGTTGAAGATCCCACAGCTGGAAACACCATATATTTT. Translated: CSVEDPTAGNTIYF.

The V call is TRBV18, the J call TRBJ1-5; tentative D call: TRBD1 (5 bases). CDR3 length equals 15 residues. Trimming shortened V by 4 bases and J by 6 bases, and 16 bases separated the two germline ends. CDR1 and CDR2 (germline): KGHSH, LQKENI. Here the CDR3 DNA reads TGTGCCAGCTCACAACACCCCGGGGGGGGTCAGCCCCAGCATTTT. Protein: CASSQHPGGGQPQHF. Drawing the rest from reference TRBV18 and TRBJ1-5, the complete variable domain is NAGVMQNPRHLVRRRGQEARLRCSPMKGHSHVYWYRQLPEEGLKFMVYLQKENIIDESGMPKERFSAEFPKEGPSILRIQQVVRGDSAAYFCASSQHPGGGQPQHFGDGTRLSIL.

Here the CDR3 DNA reads TGTGCCAGCAGTTTAGTGGCGGAAGAGACCCAGTACTTC. This codes for CASSLVAEETQYF. This chain joins TRBV28 and TRBJ2-5; D is unresolved. The CDR3 is made up of 13 amino acids. V dropped 2 bases and J dropped 3 bases, with 7 bases sitting between them. The germline gives CDR1 MDHEN, CDR2 SYDVKM.

CDR3 nucleotide sequence: TGTGCCAGCAGCCCAGGTGGCGAGCAGTACTTC. Its translation: CASSPGGEQYF. The V call is TRBV16, the J call TRBJ2-7; D not resolved. The CDR3 runs to 11 residues. CDR1 and CDR2 (germline): KGHSY, FQNENV. V lost 4 bases and J 6 bases, leaving 7 bases between the germline ends. Looking up the rest from reference TRBV16 and TRBJ2-7 gives the full variable domain: GEEVAQTPKHLVRGEGQKAKLYCAPIKGHSYVFWYQQVLKNEFKFLISFQNENVFDETGMPKERFSAKCLPNSPCSLEIQATKLEDSAVYFCASSPGGEQYFGPGTRLTVT.

The chain joins TRBV7-8 to TRBJ1-2; tentative D call: TRBD1 (5 bases). Trimming removed 3 bases at V and 8 bases at J, with 16 bases between. The CDR3 has 14 residues. Germline V lookup: CDR1 SGHVS, CDR2 FQNEAQ. CDR3 bases: TGTGCCAGCAGCTTCTTCCGGACGGGGGACGGCTACACCTTC. Translated, it gives CASSFFRTGDGYTF.

This sequence joins TRBV7-2 and TRBJ2-5; D is ambiguous. The CDR3 runs 13 residues. V was clipped by 5 bases and J by 7 bases, with 14 bases between them. Germline V gene data show CDR1 as SGHTA and CDR2 as FQGNSA. The CDR3 loop reads CASSPNEIRTQYF. CDR3 sequence (DNA): TGTGCCAGCAGCCCGAACGAGATTCGGACCCAGTACTTC.